A single sample gave rise to the 27 T cell receptor beta chains below, sequenced in a study of blood T cell repertoires in COVID-19. Profiling relied on immunoSEQ multiplex PCR, and the TCRdb table lists in-frame clones only, not all of them. This table has around 190,000 clones, approximately 86% appearing once. The specimen was peripheral blood. All receptors come from a young man with acute or convalescent COVID-19.

The chain joins TRBV3-1 (or the pseudogene TRBV3-2) to TRBJ2-1; 12 bases fit TRBD2. V lost 4 bases, J lost 3 bases, and 1 base stayed unmatched. Germline values: CDR1 LGHDT, CDR2 YNNKEL (reference sequence). CDR3 length equals 15 residues. CDR3 nucleotides: TGTGCCAGCAGCCCGACTAGCGGGGGCTACAATGAGCAGTTCTTC. Its protein product is CASSPTSGGYNEQFF.

The chain links TRBV5-4 to TRBJ2-2; TRBD2 matches at 10 bases. This CDR3 comprises 16 residues. The V gene end was trimmed by 4 bases and the J gene end by 4 bases; junction bases not matched to a gene: 7. The germline CDR1 and CDR2 sequences are SGHNT and YYREEE (reference sequence). CDR3 in amino acids: CASSRRTSGLTGELFF. The CDR3 DNA sequence: TGTGCCAGCAGCCGTAGGACTAGCGGCCTCACCGGGGAGCTGTTTTTT.

V and J are TRBV5-1 and TRBJ1-1; the D is unclear. V gave up 0 bases and J gave up 2 bases, with 17 bases separating them. Germline lookup yields CDR1 SGHRS and CDR2 YFSETQ. There are 17 residues in the CDR3. CDR3: CASSLASLTAQNTEAFF. CDR3 sequence (DNA): TGCGCCAGCAGCTTGGCCAGTTTAACAGCTCAAAACACTGAAGCTTTCTTT. Looking up the rest from reference TRBV5-1 and TRBJ1-1 gives the full variable domain: KAGVTQTPRYLIKTRGQQVTLSCSPISGHRSVSWYQQTPGQGLQFLFEYFSETQRNKGNFPGRFSGRQFSNSRSEMNVSTLELGDSALYLCASSLASLTAQNTEAFFGQGTRLTVV.

The chain employs TRBV15 and TRBJ1-5, with D tentatively TRBD1 (5 bases). V lost 2 bases and J lost 10, with 12 bases in between. From germline, CDR1 is LNHNV and CDR2 YYDKDF (reference sequence). This CDR3 is built from 13 residues. CDR3 bases: TGTGCCACCAGCAGACCCGACAGTAGCCCCCAGCATTTT. As protein: CATSRPDSSPQHF.

V and J are TRBV2 and TRBJ2-3, with D perhaps matching TRBD2 (5 bases). Deletions cut 6 bases from V and 5 bases from J, with 18 bases between. Germline CDR1 SNHLY, CDR2 FYNNEI. CDR3 size: 15 residues. The CDR3 coding sequence is TGTGCCAGCAGCGCCACTAGGGCGGCCCTAGATACGCAGTATTTT. Translated, it gives CASSATRAALDTQYF.

This chain joins TRBV29-1 and TRBJ2-7, with a weak D call TRBD2 (6 bases). Germline V gene data show CDR1 as SQVTM and CDR2 as ANQGSEA. The CDR3 totals 15 residues. V was pared by 5 bases and J by 0 bases, with 17 bases between. The CDR3: CSVQFRDSPSYEQYF. CDR3 DNA: TGCAGCGTTCAATTCCGGGACTCTCCCTCCTACGAGCAGTACTTC.

The V and J genes are TRBV3-1 (or the pseudogene TRBV3-2) and TRBJ1-6, with D possibly being TRBD1 (6 bases). This CDR3 has 16 amino acids. CDR1 and CDR2 (germline): LGHDT, YNNKEL (reference sequence). V lost 0 bases and J lost 9, with 15 bases in between. The CDR3 sequence is CASSQEKGRGSSPLHF. The CDR3 nucleotides read TGTGCCAGCAGCCAAGAAAAGGGCAGGGGATCTTCACCCCTCCACTTT.

This clone was observed once. The rearrangement links TRBV5-1 to TRBJ2-7, with a weak D call TRBD2 (5 bases). This CDR3 region has 14 residues. CDR1 SGHRS and CDR2 YFSETQ come from the germline V gene. Trimming pared 3 bases from V and 0 bases from J, leaving 10 bases between. The chain's CDR3 is CASSSSGSSYEQYF. The DNA of the CDR3 is TGCGCCAGCAGCTCAAGCGGATCCTCCTACGAGCAGTACTTC.

J is TRBJ2-5 and V is TRBV5-1; TRBD2 matches at 10 bases. The CDR3 totals 16 residues. V shed 3 bases and J 9 bases; nucleotides not matched to a gene: 14. CDR1 SGHRS and CDR2 YFSETQ come from the germline V gene. The DNA for the CDR3 is TGCGCCAGCAGCTCAATGGTAATACCAGCGGGAGGGCCCCAGTACTTC. Translating gives CASSSMVIPAGGPQYF.

This rearrangement joins TRBV27 to TRBJ2-2; TRBD2 matches at 7 bases. The CDR3 runs to 14 residues. CDR1 and CDR2 from the germline V gene are MNHEY and SMNVEV (reference sequence). Unmatched junction bases numbered 10, after V lost 10 bases and J lost 5 bases. The CDR3 spells CATKTAGVTGELFF. DNA of the CDR3: TGTGCCACCAAGACGGCGGGAGTAACCGGGGAGCTGTTTTTT.

The chain joins TRBV28 to TRBJ1-6, with 9 nucleotides matching TRBD1. The CDR3 has 16 residues. Trimming removed 4 bases from V and 6 bases from J; junction bases left unmatched: 7. Germline V CDR1 and CDR2: MDHEN, SYDVKM. In nucleotides, the CDR3 is TGTGCCAGCAGTTCCGGGACAGGGCTTCTTAATTCACCCCTCCACTTT. Translated, it gives CASSSGTGLLNSPLHF.

This sequence joins TRBV6-6 and TRBJ1-3; 11 bases map to TRBD1. The CDR3 contains 14 residues. V lost 6 bases and J lost 6; bases outside the gene matches: 4. Per germline, CDR1 MNHNY and CDR2 SVGAGI (reference sequence). The CDR3 nucleotides read TGTGCCAGCAGGGACAGGGGGCGCGAAAACACCATATATTTT. Its translation is CASRDRGRENTIYF.

This chain links TRBV7-2 with TRBJ2-4, with TRBD2 matching over 12 bases. With V trimmed by 8 bases and J by 5 bases, 1 base remained unmatched. Germline values: CDR1 SGHTA, CDR2 FQGNSA. The CDR3 sequence is 13 residues long. DNA of the CDR3: TGTGCCAGCCGACTAGCGGGGGAAAACATTCAGTACTTC. As protein: CASRLAGENIQYF. The variable domain in full, with the rest retrieved from reference TRBV7-2 and TRBJ2-4, is GAGVSQSPSNKVTEKGKDVELRCDPISGHTALYWYRQSLGQGLEFLIYFQGNSAPDKSGLPSDRFSAERTGGSVSTLTIQRTQQEDSAVYLCASRLAGENIQYFGAGTRLSVL.

The gene calls are TRBV27 and TRBJ1-1; TRBD1 is a possible D gene (6 bases). The CDR3 has 13 residues. The ends were cut back, 5 bases at V and 8 bases at J, with 15 bases in the middle. CDR1 is MNHEY and CDR2 is SMNVEV in the germline V gene (reference sequence). CDR3 residues: CASSRRGGREAFF. CDR3 coding DNA: TGTGCCAGCAGTCGGAGGGGGGGCCGCGAAGCTTTCTTT.

The chain combines TRBV9 with TRBJ2-1, with 14 bases identical to TRBD2. The CDR3 is 17 amino acids. Losses at the gene ends were 4 bases for V and 7 bases for J; bases not matched to a gene: 10. Germline CDR1 and CDR2: SGDLS and YYNGEE. CDR3 in DNA: TGTGCCAGCAGCCCTTCGACCGGGACTAGCGGGAGTAATGAGCAGTTCTTC. Amino acids: CASSPSTGTSGSNEQFF.

This clone was found once. J is TRBJ1-5 and V is TRBV4-1; tentatively, D is TRBD1 (6 bases). The germline V and J ends were trimmed by 3 bases and 3 bases, with 12 bases remaining between them. Germline lookup yields CDR1 MGHRA and CDR2 YSYEKL. The CDR3 consists of 15 residues. Here the CDR3 DNA reads TGCGCCAGCAGCCAGACAGGATCCTACAATCAGCCCCAGCATTTT. Its protein is CASSQTGSYNQPQHF.

V and J are TRBV27 and TRBJ2-2; 11 nucleotides align to TRBD2. The CDR3 loop spans 16 amino acids. The germline gives CDR1 MNHEY, CDR2 SMNVEV (reference sequence). Losses at the gene ends were 5 bases for V and 6 bases for J; bases not matched to a gene: 8. CDR3 amino acids: CASSITSGSFAGELFF. In DNA, the CDR3 is TGTGCCAGCAGTATAACTAGCGGGAGTTTCGCCGGGGAGCTGTTTTTT.

The V call is TRBV5-6, the J call TRBJ1-4; TRBD1 agrees at 8 bases. With V trimmed by 1 base and J by 8 bases, 7 bases remained unmatched. Germline CDR1 reads SGHDT; CDR2 reads YYEEEE. This CDR3 spans 15 amino acids. The CDR3 bases are TGTGCCAGCAGCTTGAGGACAGGGTTGATCGAAAAACTGTTTTTT. Its translation: CASSLRTGLIEKLFF.

This chain joins TRBV30 and TRBJ1-4; weak D call: TRBD1 (5 bases). CDR1 and CDR2 from the germline V gene are GTSNPN and SVGIG (reference sequence). V dropped 2 bases and J dropped 5 bases, with 15 bases sitting between them. There are 15 residues in the CDR3. CDR3 sequence reads: CAWSLGPAPNEKLFF. The DNA for the CDR3 is TGTGCCTGGAGTCTGGGGCCAGCCCCCAATGAAAAACTGTTTTTT.

The CDR3 here is CASSRAGGLGEQFF. DNA of the CDR3: TGTGCCAGTTCCAGAGCGGGGGGGCTGGGTGAGCAGTTCTTC. The chain couples TRBV9 to TRBJ2-1, with 10 positions matching TRBD2. Trimming at V came to 8 bases and at J to 9 bases, leaving 11 bases not matched to a gene. The CDR3 runs to 14 residues. CDR1 is SGDLS and CDR2 is YYNGEE in the germline V gene.

The rearrangement uses TRBV15 and TRBJ2-3; D might be TRBD2 (6 bases). With 8 bases removed from V and 2 bases from J, the gap between germline ends came to 11 bases. The CDR3 is 13 amino acids. Germline lookup yields CDR1 LNHNV and CDR2 YYDKDF (reference sequence). This CDR3 reads CATRTIDTDTQYF. Written as DNA, the CDR3 is TGTGCCACCCGGACTATTGACACAGATACGCAGTATTTT.

V and J are TRBV28 and TRBJ2-5; no clear D. Germline values: CDR1 MDHEN, CDR2 SYDVKM. This CDR3 is 12 amino acids long. V was cut by 7 bases and J by 1 base, with 7 bases left in between. In nucleotides, the CDR3 is TGTGCCAGCAATGAGCGCCAAGAGACCCAGTACTTC. Translation: CASNERQETQYF.

The chain couples TRBV11-2 to TRBJ1-2, with D perhaps matching TRBD1 (6 bases). The germline V and J ends were trimmed by 5 bases and 2 bases, with 15 bases remaining between them. Germline loops: CDR1 SGHAT, CDR2 FQNNGV. The CDR3 covers 15 residues. The CDR3 region is CASSLTRGYNYGYTF. CDR3 coding DNA: TGTGCCAGCAGCCTTACCAGGGGATACAACTATGGCTACACCTTC.

The rearrangement joins TRBV18 to TRBJ1-2; a weak D match, TRBD1 (6 bases). V dropped 2 bases and J dropped 0 bases, with 10 bases sitting between them. The CDR3 sequence is 15 residues long. Germline V CDR1 and CDR2: KGHSH, LQKENI. This chain's CDR3 is CASSPGAGANYGYTF. CDR3 nucleotides: TGTGCCAGCTCACCAGGGGCAGGGGCTAACTATGGCTACACCTTC.

The chain uses TRBV7-9 and TRBJ2-7; TRBD2 matches 7 bases. Looked up from germline, CDR1 is SEHNR and CDR2 is FQNEAQ (reference sequence). The CDR3 runs 14 residues. V was clipped by 3 bases and J by 3 bases; unmatched bases: 5. CDR3 DNA sequence: TGTGCCAGCAGCTTTAATGGGGGGGACTACGAGCAGTACTTC. Protein sequence: CASSFNGGDYEQYF.

The chain carries TRBV5-4 and TRBJ1-2; D is possibly TRBD1 (6 bases). V was shortened by 2 bases and J by 3 bases, with 11 bases between the two germline ends. This CDR3 spans 14 amino acids. The V gene's germline CDR1 is SGHNT and CDR2 YYREEE (reference sequence). The CDR3 region is CASSFPGDHYGYTF. The CDR3 DNA is TGTGCCAGCAGCTTCCCAGGGGATCACTATGGCTACACCTTC.

In its sample, this clone was seen a few times. The chain has TRBV15 and TRBJ1-4; D gene uncertain. The CDR3 is made up of 13 amino acids. From germline, CDR1 is LNHNV and CDR2 YYDKDF (reference sequence). V lost 8 bases and J lost 4, with 11 bases in between. This CDR3 reads CATAADYNEKLFF. DNA for the CDR3: TGTGCCACCGCAGCAGACTATAATGAAAAACTGTTTTTT.